These T cell receptor beta chains were read from a single sample in a study of OX40 agonist ivuxolimab in advanced cancers. Sequenced by immunoSEQ multiplex PCR; TCRdb stores in-frame clones only, minus some. The sample contains 95,000 to 120,000 clones, 75% to 95% of which appear only once. Source: CD4+ or CD8+ T cells sorted from blood, taken in a trial of the OX40 agonist ivuxolimab. Receptor source: an adult with an advanced solid tumor such as melanoma, head and neck, liver or kidney cancer. Both conserved end residues are part of each CDR3. Fields, in order: clone size, J gene, V gene, D gene, CDR3 DNA, CDR3 protein. D genes are given only for firm matches. Size tells how often a clone was seen (once, few, many) or the class of an expanded clone, and some rows leave it out.

size: -
J: TRBJ2-3
V: TRBV30
D: TRBD2
DNA: TGTGCCTGGACACGCGGACTAGCGGAAACAGATACGCAGTATTTT
CDR3: CAWTRGLAETDTQYF

size: -
J: TRBJ2-7
V: TRBV19
D: TRBD2
DNA: TGTGCCAGTAGTATCTGGGGGGGGAGCTCCTACGAGCAGTACTTC
CDR3: CASSIWGGSSYEQYF

size: once
J: TRBJ2-5
V: TRBV18
D: -
DNA: TGTGCCAGCTCAACACTAGTTCAAGAGACCCAGTACTTC
CDR3: CASSTLVQETQYF

size: -
J: TRBJ2-7
V: TRBV27
D: -
DNA: TGTGCCAGCACCTCAAGGACGAACTCCTACGAGCAGTACTTC
CDR3: CASTSRTNSYEQYF

size: -
J: TRBJ1-2
V: TRBV6-1
D: -
DNA: TGTGCCAGCAGTGACAGGGAAGAGGATGGCTACACCTTC
CDR3: CASSDREEDGYTF

size: -
J: TRBJ2-3
V: TRBV5-6
D: TRBD2
DNA: TGTGCCAGCAGCTTGGGGCCTAGCGGGAGTGTGAGGGATACGCAGTATTTT
CDR3: CASSLGPSGSVRDTQYF

size: once
J: TRBJ2-3
V: TRBV2
D: TRBD2
DNA: TGTGCCGGTACCAGCGGGAGCTTAGATACGCAGTATTTT
CDR3: CAGTSGSLDTQYF

size: -
J: TRBJ2-1
V: TRBV7-9
D: TRBD2
DNA: TGTGCCAGCAGCAAGGGACTAGCGGGAGACATGGGGGATGAGCAGTTCTTC
CDR3: CASSKGLAGDMGDEQFF

size: -
J: TRBJ1-4
V: TRBV4-1
D: -
DNA: TGCGCCAGCAGCCTAGACGGGACACTTGCAACTAATGAAAAACTGTTTTTT
CDR3: CASSLDGTLATNEKLFF

size: -
J: TRBJ2-3
V: TRBV7-6
D: -
DNA: TGTGCCAGCAGCTTAGGGGCACTAGTAGATACGCAGTATTTT
CDR3: CASSLGALVDTQYF

size: -
J: TRBJ2-4
V: TRBV5-1
D: -
DNA: TGTGCCAGCGGCCTGAGGGCGCCCCCGGGCATTCAGTACTTC
CDR3: CASGLRAPPGIQYF

size: -
J: TRBJ2-7
V: TRBV7-8
D: -
DNA: TGTGCCAGCAGCTTAGAGGCAGAGCGGTACTTC
CDR3: CASSLEAERYF

size: -
J: TRBJ2-1
V: TRBV7-7
D: TRBD1
DNA: TGTGCTAGCAGCCCCACCGGGACAGGGTTCGGTGAGCAGTTCTTC
CDR3: CASSPTGTGFGEQFF

size: -
J: TRBJ1-2
V: TRBV30
D: TRBD1
DNA: TGTGCCTGGAGTGTACGGAGGACAGGGTCTGAAGGCTACACCTTC
CDR3: CAWSVRRTGSEGYTF

size: -
J: TRBJ2-7
V: TRBV11-2
D: TRBD2
DNA: TGTGCCAGCAGCTTGGGGACTAGCGCAACCTACGAGCAGTACTTC
CDR3: CASSLGTSATYEQYF

size: -
J: TRBJ2-5
V: TRBV30
D: -
DNA: TGTGCCTGGAGTAGGCTACAACAAGAGACCCAGTACTTC
CDR3: CAWSRLQQETQYF

size: -
J: TRBJ2-3
V: TRBV2
D: -
DNA: TGTGCCAGCACCAGAGACAGGTTCCCAGATACGCAGTATTTT
CDR3: CASTRDRFPDTQYF

size: few
J: TRBJ2-3
V: TRBV15
D: -
DNA: TGTGCCACCAGCAGAGATTTTGGTACTAGCACAGATACGCAGTATTTT
CDR3: CATSRDFGTSTDTQYF

size: -
J: TRBJ2-3
V: TRBV29-1
D: -
DNA: TGCAGCGTTGTGGGACTTACCACAGATACGCAGTATTTT
CDR3: CSVVGLTTDTQYF

size: -
J: TRBJ2-3
V: TRBV4-2
D: -
DNA: TGTGCCAGCAGCCAAGCGAGGTCGACTACCGAGCCATTACTTAGCACAGATACGCAGTATTTT
CDR3: CASSQARSTTEPLLSTDTQYF

size: -
J: TRBJ2-5
V: TRBV6-5
D: TRBD1
DNA: TGTGCCAGCAGTTATGACAGGGATGGGACCCAGTACTTC
CDR3: CASSYDRDGTQYF

size: -
J: TRBJ1-2
V: TRBV10-1
D: -
DNA: TGCGCCAGACTCGGGACTTTCGATGGCTACACCTTC
CDR3: CARLGTFDGYTF

size: -
J: TRBJ1-4
V: TRBV7-3
D: -
DNA: TGTGCCAGCAGCTTCTTAACAGGGAAAATTAATGAAAAACTGTTTTTT
CDR3: CASSFLTGKINEKLFF

size: -
J: TRBJ1-2
V: TRBV19
D: -
DNA: TGTGCCAGTGCGACGCTTAACTATGGCTACACCTTC
CDR3: CASATLNYGYTF

size: -
J: TRBJ2-4
V: TRBV2
D: TRBD2
DNA: TGTGCCAGCAGCGGGATCGGGACTAGCGGGAGACACCAACGAGAAAACATTCAGTACTTC
CDR3: CASSGIGTSGRHQRENIQYF

size: -
J: TRBJ2-5
V: TRBV11-3
D: TRBD2
DNA: TGTGCCAGCAGCTTAGGCGGGACTAGCGGGAAAGAGACCCAGTACTTC
CDR3: CASSLGGTSGKETQYF

size: -
J: TRBJ2-2
V: TRBV15
D: TRBD1
DNA: TGTGCCACCAGCAGAGGGGACAGGGTGAACACCGGGGAGCTGTTTTTT
CDR3: CATSRGDRVNTGELFF

size: -
J: TRBJ2-5
V: TRBV6-1
D: TRBD1
DNA: TGTGCCAGTCGGACCGAACGGACAGGGGAAGAGACCCAGTACTTC
CDR3: CASRTERTGEETQYF

size: -
J: TRBJ1-1
V: TRBV5-1
D: TRBD1
DNA: TGCGCCAGCAGCTTGTTACCCGGACAGGCTGGGAAATTAAATGAAGAAGCTTTCTTT
CDR3: CASSLLPGQAGKLNEEAFF

size: -
J: TRBJ1-1
V: TRBV11-2
D: TRBD1
DNA: TGTGCCAGCAGCCAACAGGGGTTGCGGACTGAAGCTTTCTTT
CDR3: CASSQQGLRTEAFF

size: -
J: TRBJ1-6
V: TRBV30
D: -
DNA: TGTGCCTGGAGTGTTTCACGGACCGGTTCACCCCTCCACTTT
CDR3: CAWSVSRTGSPLHF

size: -
J: TRBJ2-7
V: TRBV27
D: -
DNA: TGTGCCAGCAGTTTCCTGGGACGAAACTACGAGCAGTACTTC
CDR3: CASSFLGRNYEQYF

size: -
J: TRBJ1-2
V: TRBV6-1
D: -
DNA: TGTGCCAGCAGTGCCGGGGACCTCCTCTTAGGCTACACCTTC
CDR3: CASSAGDLLLGYTF

size: -
J: TRBJ2-3
V: TRBV19
D: TRBD2
DNA: TGTGCCAGTAGGCCGGGACTAGCGGGAGGCCCAAAGGTCTCAGATACGCAGTATTTT
CDR3: CASRPGLAGGPKVSDTQYF

size: -
J: TRBJ1-1
V: TRBV14
D: TRBD1
DNA: TGTGCCAGCAGCCAACCAGGGGGCGGAACTGAAGCTTTCTTT
CDR3: CASSQPGGGTEAFF

size: -
J: TRBJ2-5
V: TRBV6-1
D: -
DNA: TGTGCCAGCACGGGCAGGCCGGTAGGGACCCAGTACTTC
CDR3: CASTGRPVGTQYF

size: -
J: TRBJ2-5
V: TRBV30
D: -
DNA: TGTGCCTGGAGACAGGGAGAGACCCAGTACTTC
CDR3: CAWRQGETQYF

size: -
J: TRBJ2-7
V: TRBV6-6
D: TRBD2
DNA: TGTGCCAGCAGTTACTCGATGGTAGCGGGAGATGAGCAGTACTTC
CDR3: CASSYSMVAGDEQYF

size: -
J: TRBJ2-7
V: TRBV29-1
D: -
DNA: TGCAGCGTTGAACAGGGGAGATCCTACGAGCAGTACTTC
CDR3: CSVEQGRSYEQYF

size: once
J: TRBJ2-7
V: TRBV5-4
D: -
DNA: TGTGCCAGCAGCCATCGGACGGGTAGCTCCTACGAGCAGTACTTC
CDR3: CASSHRTGSSYEQYF

size: -
J: TRBJ2-1
V: TRBV30
D: TRBD2
DNA: TGTGCCTGGAGTCCCGGGACTAGCAGTTACAATGAGCAGTTCTTC
CDR3: CAWSPGTSSYNEQFF

size: -
J: TRBJ2-7
V: TRBV14
D: -
DNA: TGTGCCAGCCCGAGGGGGGCCCTCACCTACGAGCAGTACTTC
CDR3: CASPRGALTYEQYF